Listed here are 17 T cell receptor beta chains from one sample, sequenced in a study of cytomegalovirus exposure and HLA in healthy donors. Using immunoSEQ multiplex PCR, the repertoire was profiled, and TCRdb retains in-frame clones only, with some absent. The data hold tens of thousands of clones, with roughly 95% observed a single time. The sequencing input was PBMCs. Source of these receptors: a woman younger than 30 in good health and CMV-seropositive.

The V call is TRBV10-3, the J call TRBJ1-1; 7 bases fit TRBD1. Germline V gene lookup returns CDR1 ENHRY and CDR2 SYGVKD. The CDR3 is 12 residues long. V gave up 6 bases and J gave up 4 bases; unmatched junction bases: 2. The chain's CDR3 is CAIRQGGTEAFF. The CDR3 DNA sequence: TGTGCCATCAGGCAGGGGGGCACTGAAGCTTTCTTT.

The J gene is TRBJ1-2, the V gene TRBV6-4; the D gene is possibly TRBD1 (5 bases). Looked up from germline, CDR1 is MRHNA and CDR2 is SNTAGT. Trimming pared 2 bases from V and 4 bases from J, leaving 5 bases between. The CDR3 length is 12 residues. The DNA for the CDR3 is TGTGCCAGCAGTGACAGGGGCTATGGCTACACCTTC. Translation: CASSDRGYGYTF.

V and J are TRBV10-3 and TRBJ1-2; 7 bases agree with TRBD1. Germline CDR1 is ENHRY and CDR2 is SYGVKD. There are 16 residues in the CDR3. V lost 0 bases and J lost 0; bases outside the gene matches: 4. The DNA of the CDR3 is TGTGCCATCAGTGAGTCGAACAGGGGTACTAACTATGGCTACACCTTC. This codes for CAISESNRGTNYGYTF.

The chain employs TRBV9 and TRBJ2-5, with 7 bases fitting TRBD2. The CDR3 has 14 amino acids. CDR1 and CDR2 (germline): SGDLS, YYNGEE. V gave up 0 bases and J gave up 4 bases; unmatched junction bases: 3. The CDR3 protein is CASSVGGRVETQYF. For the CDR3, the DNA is TGTGCCAGCAGCGTAGGGGGGAGGGTAGAGACCCAGTACTTC. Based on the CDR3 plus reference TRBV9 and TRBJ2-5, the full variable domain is DSGVTQTPKHLITATGQRVTLRCSPRSGDLSVYWYQQSLDQGLQFLIQYYNGEERAKGNILERFSAQQFPDLHSELNLSSLELGDSALYFCASSVGGRVETQYFGPGTRLLVL.

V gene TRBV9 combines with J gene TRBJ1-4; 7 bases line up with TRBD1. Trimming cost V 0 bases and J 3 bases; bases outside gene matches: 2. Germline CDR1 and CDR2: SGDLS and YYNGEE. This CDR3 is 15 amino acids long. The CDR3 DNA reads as TGTGCCAGCAGCGTAGTGGGGACAGCTAATGAAAAACTGTTTTTT. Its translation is CASSVVGTANEKLFF.

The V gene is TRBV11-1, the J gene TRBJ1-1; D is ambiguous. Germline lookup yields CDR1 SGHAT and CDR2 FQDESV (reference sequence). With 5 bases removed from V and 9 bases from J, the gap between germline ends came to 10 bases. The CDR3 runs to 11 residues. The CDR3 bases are TGTGCCAGCAGCGCTTCCGGGAAAGCTTTCTTT. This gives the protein CASSASGKAFF.

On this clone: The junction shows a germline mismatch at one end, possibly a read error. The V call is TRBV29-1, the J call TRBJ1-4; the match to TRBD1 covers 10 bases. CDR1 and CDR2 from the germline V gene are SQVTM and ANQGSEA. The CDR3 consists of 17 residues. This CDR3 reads CSAEFGTGALGGEKLFF. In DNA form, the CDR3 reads TGCAGCGCTGAATTCGGGACAGGGGCCCTGGGGGGGGAAAAACTGTTTTTT.

The CDR3, as DNA: TGTGCCAGCAGCTTACCAAGCGGGGGGCAGGAGACCCAGTACTTC. Protein sequence: CASSLPSGGQETQYF. The V and J genes are TRBV7-8 and TRBJ2-5, with TRBD2 matching over 9 bases. V was clipped by 2 bases and J by 5 bases; unmatched bases: 6. CDR1 is SGHVS, CDR2 FQNEAQ, per germline. There are 15 residues in the CDR3.

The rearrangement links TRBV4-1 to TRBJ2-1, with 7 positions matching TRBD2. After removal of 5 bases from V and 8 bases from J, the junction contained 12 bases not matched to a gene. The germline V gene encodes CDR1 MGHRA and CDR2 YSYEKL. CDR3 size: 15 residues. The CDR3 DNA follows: TGCGCCAGCAGCATACGGGGGGTCCGGGCCGATGAGCAGTTCTTC. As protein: CASSIRGVRADEQFF.

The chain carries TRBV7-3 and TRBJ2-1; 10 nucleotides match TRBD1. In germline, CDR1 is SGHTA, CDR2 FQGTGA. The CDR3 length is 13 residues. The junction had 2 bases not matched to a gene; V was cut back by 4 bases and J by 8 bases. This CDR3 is CASSSTGGYEQFF. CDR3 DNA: TGTGCCAGCAGCTCGACAGGGGGCTATGAGCAGTTCTTC. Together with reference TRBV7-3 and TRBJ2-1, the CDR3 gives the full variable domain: GAGVSQTPSNKVTEKGKYVELRCDPISGHTALYWYRQSLGQGPEFLIYFQGTGAADDSGLPNDRFFAVRPEGSVSTLKIQRTERGDSAVYLCASSSTGGYEQFFGPGTRLTVL.

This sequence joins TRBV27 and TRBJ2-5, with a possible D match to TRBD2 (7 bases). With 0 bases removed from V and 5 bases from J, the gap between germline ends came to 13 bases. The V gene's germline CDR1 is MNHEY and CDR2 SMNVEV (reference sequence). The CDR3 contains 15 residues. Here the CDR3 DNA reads TGTGCCAGCAGTTTATCGGGGGGGCTCTTGGAGACCCAGTACTTC. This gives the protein CASSLSGGLLETQYF.

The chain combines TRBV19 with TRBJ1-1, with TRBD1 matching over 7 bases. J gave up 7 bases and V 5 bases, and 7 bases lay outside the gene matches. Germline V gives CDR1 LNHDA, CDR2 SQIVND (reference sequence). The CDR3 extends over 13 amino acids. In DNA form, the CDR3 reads TGTGCCAGTAGTTCGACAGGGCCAAATGAAGCTTTCTTT. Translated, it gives CASSSTGPNEAFF. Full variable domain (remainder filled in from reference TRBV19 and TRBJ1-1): DGGITQSPKYLFRKEGQNVTLSCEQNLNHDAMYWYRQDPGQGLRLIYYSQIVNDFQKGDIAEGYSVSREKKESFPLTVTSAQKNPTAFYLCASSSTGPNEAFFGQGTRLTVV.

The CDR3: CASSGDREGRRGYYEQYF. In DNA form, the CDR3 reads TGTGCCAGCAGCGGGGACAGGGAGGGGAGACGGGGGTACTACGAGCAGTACTTC. This chain connects TRBV28 to TRBJ2-7, with 9 positions matching TRBD1. The ends lost 6 bases at V and 3 bases at J; junction bases unmatched: 18. CDR1 and CDR2 from the germline V gene are MDHEN and SYDVKM. The CDR3 runs to 18 residues.

The CDR3 spells CASSSGGQGYYEQYF. The CDR3 DNA reads as TGTGCCAGCAGCTCGGGGGGGCAGGGGTACTACGAGCAGTACTTC. The chain uses TRBV5-4 and TRBJ2-5, with 8 nucleotides matching TRBD2. The J call may not be correct, given that the DNA end is closer to TRBJ2-7. The CDR3 consists of 15 residues. From germline, CDR1 is SGHNT and CDR2 YYREEE (reference sequence).

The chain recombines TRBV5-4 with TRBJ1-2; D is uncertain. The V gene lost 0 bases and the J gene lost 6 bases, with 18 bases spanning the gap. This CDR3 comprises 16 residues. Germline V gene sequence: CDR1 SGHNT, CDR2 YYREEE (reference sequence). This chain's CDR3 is CASSLVPLSAVDGYTF. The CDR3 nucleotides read TGTGCCAGCAGCTTGGTCCCTCTTTCAGCGGTGGATGGCTACACCTTC.

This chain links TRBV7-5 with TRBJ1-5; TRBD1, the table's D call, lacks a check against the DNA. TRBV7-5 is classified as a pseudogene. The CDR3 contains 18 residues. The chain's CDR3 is CARSLKTGAINSNQPQHF. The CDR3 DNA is TGTGCCAGAAGCTTAAAAACAGGGGCGATTAATAGCAATCAGCCCCAGCATTTT.

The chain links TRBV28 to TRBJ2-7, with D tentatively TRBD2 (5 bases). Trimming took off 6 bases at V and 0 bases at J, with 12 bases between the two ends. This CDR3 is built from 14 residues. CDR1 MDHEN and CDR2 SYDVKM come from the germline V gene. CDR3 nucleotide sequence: TGTGCCAGCAGAGGGAGAGTAAGCTCCTACGAGCAGTACTTC. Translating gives CASRGRVSSYEQYF.